These 8 T cell receptor beta chains came from one sample sequenced in a study of radiation and T cells in renal cell carcinoma. Produced via immunoSEQ multiplex PCR; TCRdb's table is partial and in-frame only. The table has tens of thousands of clones, over 65% seen once; the top ten hold approximately 6.4%. Time point specified: baseline pretreatment blood. Specified treatment: 15 Gy SBRT to primary tumor, nephrectomy 4 weeks later. This sample comprised blood, obtained from a patient whose treatment included radiotherapy and nephrectomy. The receptors originated from a man aged 60-69 years with renal cell carcinoma.

The CDR3 DNA reads as TGTGCCAGCAGGTATCACGATGAGCAGTTCTTC. Protein product: CASRYHDEQFF. This sequence joins TRBV2 and TRBJ2-1; D is uncertain. CDR3 size: 11 residues. V was cut by 6 bases and J by 8 bases, with 8 bases left in between. Per germline, CDR1 SNHLY and CDR2 FYNNEI. Together with reference TRBV2 and TRBJ2-1, the CDR3 gives the full variable domain: EPEVTQTPSHQVTQMGQEVILRCVPISNHLYFYWYRQILGQKVEFLVSFYNNEISEKSEIFDDQFSVERPDGSNFTLKIRSTKLEDSAMYFCASRYHDEQFFGPGTRLTVL.

The genes are TRBV7-6 and TRBJ2-1, with a tentative D call TRBD1 (6 bases). The V end lost 1 base, the J end lost 7 bases, and 14 bases lay between the germline ends. Germline V gives CDR1 SGHVS, CDR2 FNYEAQ. The CDR3 has 15 amino acids. The CDR3 region is CASSLGRRGSNEQFF. CDR3 in DNA: TGTGCCAGCAGCTTAGGACGAAGGGGGAGTAATGAGCAGTTCTTC. The complete variable domain, with remaining parts taken from reference TRBV7-6 and TRBJ2-1, reads GAGVSQSPRYKVTKRGQDVALRCDPISGHVSLYWYRQALGQGPEFLTYFNYEAQQDKSGLPNDRFSAERPEGSISTLTIQRTEQRDSAMYRCASSLGRRGSNEQFFGPGTRLTVL.

The chain uses TRBV5-6 and TRBJ2-1; D might be TRBD2 (7 bases). The germline V gene encodes CDR1 SGHDT and CDR2 YYEEEE. This CDR3 spans 16 amino acids. The ends were cut back, 4 bases at V and 1 base at J, with 15 bases in the middle. The CDR3 protein is CASSRGGTVSYNEQFF. Here the CDR3 DNA reads TGTGCCAGCAGCAGGGGGGGGACGGTGTCCTACAATGAGCAGTTCTTC.

In DNA form, the CDR3 reads TGTGCCAGTAGTATAGCAGGGGCGGGAGCGCTCGCCGGGGAGCTGTTTTTT. It translates to CASSIAGAGALAGELFF. The chain has TRBV19 and TRBJ2-2; weak D call: TRBD2 (7 bases). With 1 base removed from V and 6 bases from J, the gap between germline ends came to 18 bases. This CDR3 is built from 17 residues. Germline V lookup: CDR1 LNHDA, CDR2 SQIVND (reference sequence).

The chain carries TRBV28 and TRBJ2-3, with 9 bases matching TRBD2. There are 17 residues in the CDR3. V was pared by 4 bases and J by 2 bases, with 10 bases of the junction left unmatched. The germline gives CDR1 MDHEN, CDR2 SYDVKM. CDR3 sequence reads: CASSSPPASGNTDTQYF. CDR3 DNA: TGTGCCAGCAGTTCCCCCCCGGCTAGCGGGAACACAGATACGCAGTATTTT.

J is TRBJ2-1 and V is TRBV27; TRBD2 agrees at 13 bases. V was clipped by 1 base and J by 2 bases; unmatched bases: 8. The CDR3 spans 19 residues. CDR1 MNHEY and CDR2 SMNVEV come from the germline V gene (reference sequence). The CDR3 DNA follows: TGTGCCAGCAGTTTATATGGGACTAGCGGGATACCGACCTACAATGAGCAGTTCTTC. As protein: CASSLYGTSGIPTYNEQFF.

This rearrangement joins TRBV6-1 to TRBJ2-7; D call uncertain. This CDR3 comprises 15 residues. The V gene lost 6 bases and the J gene lost 3 bases, with 18 bases spanning the gap. CDR1 and CDR2 (germline): MNHNS, SASEGT. The CDR3: CASSGSASVGYEQYF. The CDR3 coding sequence is TGTGCCAGCAGCGGTTCGGCTTCCGTTGGCTACGAGCAGTACTTC.

The gene calls are TRBV7-8 and TRBJ2-3; 9 bases match TRBD2. The CDR3 covers 19 residues. V was pared by 1 base and J by 3 bases, with 14 bases of the junction left unmatched. Germline CDR1 is SGHVS and CDR2 is FQNEAQ. The CDR3 spells CASSLGWGWGSGSTDTQYF. For the CDR3, the DNA is TGTGCCAGCAGCTTAGGTTGGGGGTGGGGTAGCGGGAGTACAGATACGCAGTATTTT.